This T cell receptor beta chain was retrieved from a study of glioma-infiltrating T cells. General study findings and limits: Above-expected tissue-blood divergence occurred in all gliomas, most in low-grade ones. CDR3 overlap between tissue and blood was very small.

Note on this clonotype: Its antigen is not known. This may be a read error, as it is one base from a much larger clone.

The iRepertoire nested amplicon-rescue multiplex PCR amplified TCR alpha and beta CDR3s from RNA. One-step reverse transcription and amplification started from approximately 100-400 ng of tissue mRNA or PBMC total RNA. TCRdb re-derived calls from the multiplex PCR reads in MiXCR, one entry per CDR3 protein. The sample has about 180,000 distinct CDR3 sequences; approximately 40% are singletons. The CDR3 is made up of 16 amino acids. V dropped 5 bases and J dropped 1 base, with 19 bases sitting between them. Germline loops: CDR1 DFQATT, CDR2 SNEGSKA (reference sequence). This clonotype was obtained from a human donor with low-grade glioma or glioblastoma, undergoing nonglioma brain surgery, or in good health (not recorded which). Material for sequencing was glioma tissue, nonneoplastic brain tissue, or PBMCs (not recorded which). The V call is TRBV20-1, the J call TRBJ2-3, with a tentative D call TRBD2 (5 bases). CDR3 DNA sequence: TGCAGTGCTTCGATCGATTCTAGTAGCGGCACAGATACGCAGTATTTT. It yields the protein CSASIDSSSGTDTQYF.